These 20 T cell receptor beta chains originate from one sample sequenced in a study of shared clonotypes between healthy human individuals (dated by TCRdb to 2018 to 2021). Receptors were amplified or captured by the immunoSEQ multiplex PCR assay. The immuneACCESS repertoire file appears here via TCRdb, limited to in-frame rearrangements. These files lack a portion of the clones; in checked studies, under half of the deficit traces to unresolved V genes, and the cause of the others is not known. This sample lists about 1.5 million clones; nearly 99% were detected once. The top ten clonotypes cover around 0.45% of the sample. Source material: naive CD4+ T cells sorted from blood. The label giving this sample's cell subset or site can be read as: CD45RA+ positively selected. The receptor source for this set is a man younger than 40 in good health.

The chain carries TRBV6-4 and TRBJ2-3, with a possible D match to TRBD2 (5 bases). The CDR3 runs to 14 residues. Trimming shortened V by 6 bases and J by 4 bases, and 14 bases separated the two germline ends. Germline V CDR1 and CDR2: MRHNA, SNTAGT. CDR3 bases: TGTGCCAGCAGACAAACGGGAAGGGCAGATACGCAGTATTTT. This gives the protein CASRQTGRADTQYF.

CDR3 sequence (DNA): TGTGCCAGCAGCTCGGGACTAGCGGGAGGTGAGACCCAGTACTTC. Translating it yields CASSSGLAGGETQYF. V gene TRBV5-6 combines with J gene TRBJ2-5, with 15 bases that match TRBD2. The V segment lost 3 bases and the J segment 5 bases; nucleotides outside the gene matches: 2. The length of the CDR3 is 15 residues. Germline V gene data show CDR1 as SGHDT and CDR2 as YYEEEE. Supplemented by reference TRBV5-6 and TRBJ2-5, the full variable domain reads DAGVTQSPTHLIKTRGQQVTLRCSPKSGHDTVSWYQQALGQGPQFIFQYYEEEERQRGNFPDRFSGHQFPNYSSELNVNALLLGDSALYLCASSSGLAGGETQYFGPGTRLLVL.

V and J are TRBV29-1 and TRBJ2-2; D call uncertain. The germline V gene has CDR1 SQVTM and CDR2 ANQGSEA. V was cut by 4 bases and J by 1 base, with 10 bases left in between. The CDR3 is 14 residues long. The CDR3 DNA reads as TGCAGCGTTGGCGTAACGCGGAACACCGGGGAGCTGTTTTTT. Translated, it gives CSVGVTRNTGELFF.

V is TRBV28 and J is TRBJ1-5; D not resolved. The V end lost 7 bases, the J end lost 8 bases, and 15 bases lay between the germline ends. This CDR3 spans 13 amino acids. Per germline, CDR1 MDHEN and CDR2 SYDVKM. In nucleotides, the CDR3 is TGTGCCAGCACTAACGACGGCGTTGAGCCCCAGCATTTT. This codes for CASTNDGVEPQHF.

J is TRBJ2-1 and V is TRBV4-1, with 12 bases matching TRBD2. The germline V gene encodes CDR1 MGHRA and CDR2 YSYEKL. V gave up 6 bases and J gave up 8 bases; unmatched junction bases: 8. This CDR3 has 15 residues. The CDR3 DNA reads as TGCGCCAGCAGACTCCTAGCGGGAGGGCCGCATGAGCAGTTCTTC. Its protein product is CASRLLAGGPHEQFF.

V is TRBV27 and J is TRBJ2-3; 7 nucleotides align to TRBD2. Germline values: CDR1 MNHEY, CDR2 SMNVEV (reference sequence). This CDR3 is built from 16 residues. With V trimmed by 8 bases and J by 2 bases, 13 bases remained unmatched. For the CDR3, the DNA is TGTGCCAGCGGGGGGGGACGCAGAATAACCACAGATACGCAGTATTTT. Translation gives CASGGGRRITTDTQYF.

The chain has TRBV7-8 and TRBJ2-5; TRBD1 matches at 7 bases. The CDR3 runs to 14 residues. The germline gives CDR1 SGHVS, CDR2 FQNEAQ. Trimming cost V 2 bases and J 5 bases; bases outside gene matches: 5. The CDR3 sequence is CASSLRSRGETQYF. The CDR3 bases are TGTGCCAGCAGCTTACGGAGCAGGGGGGAGACCCAGTACTTC.

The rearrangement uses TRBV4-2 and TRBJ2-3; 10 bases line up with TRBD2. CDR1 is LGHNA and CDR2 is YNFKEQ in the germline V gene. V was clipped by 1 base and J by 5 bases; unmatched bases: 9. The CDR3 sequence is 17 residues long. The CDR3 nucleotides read TGTGCCAGCAGCCAAGGCCTAGCGGGAGCTTTTTTAGATACGCAGTATTTT. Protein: CASSQGLAGAFLDTQYF.

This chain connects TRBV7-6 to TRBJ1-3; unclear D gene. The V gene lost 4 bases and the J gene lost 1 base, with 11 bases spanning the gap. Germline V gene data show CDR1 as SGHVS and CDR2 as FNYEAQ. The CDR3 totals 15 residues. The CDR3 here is CASSSNPISGNTIYF. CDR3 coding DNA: TGTGCCAGCAGCTCTAACCCTATATCTGGAAACACCATATATTTT.

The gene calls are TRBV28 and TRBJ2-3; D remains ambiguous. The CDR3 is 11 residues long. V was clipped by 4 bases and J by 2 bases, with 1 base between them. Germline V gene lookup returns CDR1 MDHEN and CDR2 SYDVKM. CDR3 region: CASSYTDTQYF. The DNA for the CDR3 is TGTGCCAGCAGTTACACAGATACGCAGTATTTT.

The CDR3 region is CASSQDRHTIYF. CDR3 DNA sequence: TGTGCCAGCAGCCAAGATCGGCACACCATATATTTT. The rearrangement links TRBV14 to TRBJ1-3; unclear D gene. CDR1 is SGHDN and CDR2 is FVKESK in the germline V gene. Trimming cost V 0 bases and J 8 bases, with 5 bases left between them. The CDR3 covers 12 residues.

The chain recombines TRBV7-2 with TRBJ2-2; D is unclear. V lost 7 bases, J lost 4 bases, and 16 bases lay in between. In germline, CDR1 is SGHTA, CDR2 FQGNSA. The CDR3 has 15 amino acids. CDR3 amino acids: CASTRRGVSTGELFF. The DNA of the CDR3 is TGTGCCAGCACCCGGCGAGGAGTCAGCACCGGGGAGCTGTTTTTT.

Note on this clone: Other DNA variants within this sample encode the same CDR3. The CDR3 coding sequence is TGTGCCAGCAGCTCGACTCGGAACACTGAAGCTTTCTTT. Translating gives CASSSTRNTEAFF. The rearrangement joins TRBV7-3 to TRBJ1-1; D uncertain. The V end was cut by 4 bases, the J end by 1 base, with 7 bases between. Germline assignment: CDR1 SGHTA and CDR2 FQGTGA. This CDR3 is built from 13 residues.

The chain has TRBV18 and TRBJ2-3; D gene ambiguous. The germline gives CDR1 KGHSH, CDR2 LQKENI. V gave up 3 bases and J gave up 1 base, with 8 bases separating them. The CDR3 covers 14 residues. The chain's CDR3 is CASSPKFGTDTQYF. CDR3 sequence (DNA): TGTGCCAGCTCACCCAAGTTCGGCACAGATACGCAGTATTTT.

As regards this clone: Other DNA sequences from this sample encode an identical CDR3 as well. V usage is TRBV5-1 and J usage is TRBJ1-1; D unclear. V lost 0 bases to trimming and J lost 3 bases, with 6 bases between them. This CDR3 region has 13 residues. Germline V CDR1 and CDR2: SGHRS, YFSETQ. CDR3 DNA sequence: TGCGCCAGCAGCTTGGAGGCTGACACTGAAGCTTTCTTT. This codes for CASSLEADTEAFF.

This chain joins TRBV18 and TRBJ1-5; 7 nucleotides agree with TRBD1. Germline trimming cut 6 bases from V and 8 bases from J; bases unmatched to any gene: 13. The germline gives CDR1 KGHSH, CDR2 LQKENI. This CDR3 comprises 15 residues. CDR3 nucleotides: TGTGCCAGCTCCCAACTCACAGGGGCCCTAGAGCCCCAGCATTTT. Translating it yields CASSQLTGALEPQHF.

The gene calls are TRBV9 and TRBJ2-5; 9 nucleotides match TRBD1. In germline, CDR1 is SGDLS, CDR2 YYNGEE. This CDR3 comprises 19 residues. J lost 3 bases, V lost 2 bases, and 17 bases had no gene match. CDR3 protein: CASSVTYTHSGQGKETQYF. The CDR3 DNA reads TGTGCCAGCAGCGTGACGTATACTCATTCGGGACAGGGAAAAGAGACCCAGTACTTC. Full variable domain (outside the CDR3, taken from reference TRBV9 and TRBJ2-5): DSGVTQTPKHLITATGQRVTLRCSPRSGDLSVYWYQQSLDQGLQFLIQYYNGEERAKGNILERFSAQQFPDLHSELNLSSLELGDSALYFCASSVTYTHSGQGKETQYFGPGTRLLVL.

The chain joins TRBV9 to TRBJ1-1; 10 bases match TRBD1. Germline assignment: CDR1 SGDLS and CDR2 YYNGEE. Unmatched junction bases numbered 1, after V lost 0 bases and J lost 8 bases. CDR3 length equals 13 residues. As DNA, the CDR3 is TGTGCCAGCAGCGTAGAGGACAGGGGGGAAGCTTTCTTT. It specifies CASSVEDRGEAFF.

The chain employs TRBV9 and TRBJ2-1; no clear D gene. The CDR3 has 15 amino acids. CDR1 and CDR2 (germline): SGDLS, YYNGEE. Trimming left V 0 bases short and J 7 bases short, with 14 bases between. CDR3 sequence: CASSVEGVPPNEQFF. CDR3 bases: TGTGCCAGCAGCGTAGAGGGTGTTCCCCCAAATGAGCAGTTCTTC.

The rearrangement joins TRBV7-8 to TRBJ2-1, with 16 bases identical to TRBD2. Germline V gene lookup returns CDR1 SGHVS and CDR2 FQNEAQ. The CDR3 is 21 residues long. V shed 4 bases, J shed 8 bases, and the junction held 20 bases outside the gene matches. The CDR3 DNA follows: TGTGCCAGCAGCTCCCGCCGGGCGGGACTAGCGGGAGGGCCGGAGGTAGATGAGCAGTTCTTC. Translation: CASSSRRAGLAGGPEVDEQFF.